This T cell receptor (beta chain) was captured in a study of cytomegalovirus exposure and HLA in healthy donors. Findings of the study overall: The authors later found TCR association rates varying by HLA locus, with DRB1 most and HLA-C fewest.

Primers: 60 Vbeta forward and 13 Jbeta reverse. TCRdb keeps only in-frame clones here, not all; method: immunoSEQ multiplex PCR. The table shows 150,000 to 200,000 clones, with more than 70% occurring only once. V shed 6 bases and J shed 4 bases, with 10 bases lying between them. Germline CDR1 SQVTM, CDR2 ANQGSEA. The CDR3 runs 12 residues. As concerns this clone: Antigen: not known.

The chain joins TRBV29-1 to TRBJ2-1; no clear D gene. Source material: PBMCs. The receptor was derived from a woman aged 50 to 60 in good health and CMV-seropositive. Written as DNA, the CDR3 is TGCAGCGTCTACCGGTCATACAATGAGCAGTTCTTC. Translated: CSVYRSYNEQFF.